Sequencing of this T cell receptor beta chain was carried out in a study of blood T cells in healthy people across ages. Germline CDR1 and CDR2: MNHEY and SMNVEV (reference sequence). CDR3 length: 21 residues. V shed 3 bases and J 0 bases; nucleotides not matched to a gene: 13. A J-beta primer mix and a sample-barcoded 5' primer were used in a second PCR of about 6 to 12 cycles. TCRdb redid the calling of the 5' RACE reads with MiXCR, one entry per CDR3 protein. Seen here are 1.8 million or so distinct CDR3 sequences, about two fifths observed once, and the top ten hold under 30%. This chain uses TRBV27 with TRBJ2-1, with TRBD2 matching 14 bases. The TCR comes from a human donor in good health. Sequences were obtained from blood. The CDR3 DNA is TGTGCCAGCAGTTTTAGCAGAGGACTAGCGGGGGGTCACAGCTCCTACAATGAGCAGTTCTTC. As protein: CASSFSRGLAGGHSSYNEQFF.